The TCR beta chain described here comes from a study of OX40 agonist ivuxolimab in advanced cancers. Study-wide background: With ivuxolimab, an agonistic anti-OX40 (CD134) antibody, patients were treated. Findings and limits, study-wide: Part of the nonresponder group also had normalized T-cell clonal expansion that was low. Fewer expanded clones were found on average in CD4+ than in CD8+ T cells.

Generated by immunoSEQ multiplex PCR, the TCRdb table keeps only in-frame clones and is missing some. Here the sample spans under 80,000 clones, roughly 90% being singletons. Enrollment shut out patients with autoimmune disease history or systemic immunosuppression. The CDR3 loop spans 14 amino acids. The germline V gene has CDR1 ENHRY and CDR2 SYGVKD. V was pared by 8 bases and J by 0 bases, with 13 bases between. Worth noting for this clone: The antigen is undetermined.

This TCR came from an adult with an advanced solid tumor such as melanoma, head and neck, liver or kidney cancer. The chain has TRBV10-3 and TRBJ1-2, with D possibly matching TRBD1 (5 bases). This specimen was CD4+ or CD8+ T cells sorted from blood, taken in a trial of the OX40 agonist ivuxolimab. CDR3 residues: CAIAGTNPNYGYTF. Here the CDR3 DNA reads TGTGCCATCGCTGGGACCAACCCTAACTATGGCTACACCTTC.